A single sample gave rise to the 22 T cell receptor beta chains below, sequenced in a study of identical twins. TCRdb redid the calling of the 5' RACE reads with MiXCR, one entry per CDR3 protein. In the table there are 450,000 to 650,000 distinct CDR3 sequences, roughly 15% of which are singletons. The sample also formed part of further work on yellow fever vaccine responses in identical twins.

The sample consisted of CD4+ T cells sorted from blood. The source is a woman under 30 in good health.

The chain joins TRBV6-5 to TRBJ2-1; 8 positions match TRBD2. Germline lookup yields CDR1 MNHEY and CDR2 SVGAGI. Trimming removed 2 bases from V and 6 bases from J; junction bases left unmatched: 12. The CDR3 covers 17 residues. Here the CDR3 reads CASSYPPRAGVLNEQFF. DNA of the CDR3: TGTGCCAGCAGTTACCCGCCACGAGCGGGGGTACTCAATGAGCAGTTCTTC.

There are many counts of this clonotype. The chain has TRBV20-1 and TRBJ2-2, with D perhaps TRBD2 (5 bases). The V gene lost 6 bases and the J gene lost 5 bases, with 13 bases spanning the gap. Germline lookup yields CDR1 DFQATT and CDR2 SNEGSKA (reference sequence). The CDR3 spans 13 residues. The CDR3 sequence is CSAPGPGTGELFF. The DNA of the CDR3 is TGCAGTGCCCCTGGACCGGGGACCGGGGAGCTGTTTTTT.

V is TRBV20-1 and J is TRBJ2-1, with 11 bases lining up with TRBD2. The CDR3 is made up of 16 amino acids. From germline, CDR1 is DFQATT and CDR2 SNEGSKA (reference sequence). V shed 5 bases, J shed 6 bases, and the junction held 12 bases outside the gene matches. The DNA for the CDR3 is TGCAGTGCTCAGAGGGGGCTAGCGGGAGGTGGCAATGAGCAGTTCTTC. It is translated as CSAQRGLAGGGNEQFF.

This clonotype has more than one count but fewer than ten. The chain carries TRBV7-3 and TRBJ2-1, with TRBD1 as a possible D gene (6 bases). Trimming removed 4 bases at V and 7 bases at J, with 11 bases between. The germline V gene has CDR1 SGHTA and CDR2 FQGTGA. This CDR3 is 13 amino acids long. The CDR3 sequence is CASSYQQGNEQFF. CDR3 in DNA: TGTGCCAGCAGCTATCAACAGGGTAATGAGCAGTTCTTC.

In its sample, this clonotype was seen a few times. The chain recombines TRBV24-1 with TRBJ2-1, with D possibly TRBD2 on 6 matching bases. Germline V gives CDR1 KGHDR, CDR2 SFDVKD. CDR3 length: 15 residues. With 4 bases removed from V and 6 bases from J, the gap between germline ends came to 15 bases. The CDR3 DNA sequence: TGTGCCACCAGTGAGGGGGGACTCCGGGGCAATGAGCAGTTCTTC. This gives the protein CATSEGGLRGNEQFF.

The sample holds a few counts of this clonotype. The chain is built from TRBV18 and TRBJ2-1, with 10 bases lining up with TRBD2. The CDR3 is made up of 17 amino acids. Germline V gene lookup returns CDR1 KGHSH and CDR2 LQKENI. The junction had 5 bases not matched to a gene; V was cut back by 3 bases and J by 0 bases. CDR3 region: CASSPAASGSSYNEQFF. In DNA, the CDR3 is TGTGCCAGCTCACCCGCCGCTAGCGGGAGCTCCTACAATGAGCAGTTCTTC.

This clonotype was counted a few times. The rearrangement links TRBV10-3 to TRBJ2-7; 7 bases match TRBD2. This CDR3 has 16 residues. The V gene end was trimmed by 0 bases and the J gene end by 0 bases; junction bases not matched to a gene: 5. Germline CDR1 is ENHRY and CDR2 is SYGVKD. The chain's CDR3 is CAISESPSGASYEQYF. As DNA, the CDR3 is TGTGCCATCAGTGAGTCCCCTAGCGGAGCCTCCTACGAGCAGTACTTC.

This clonotype was observed many times. V gene TRBV2 combines with J gene TRBJ2-2; unclear D gene. V dropped 6 bases and J dropped 3 bases, with 5 bases sitting between them. CDR3 length: 12 amino acids. The germline V gene encodes CDR1 SNHLY and CDR2 FYNNEI. CDR3 nucleotide sequence: TGTGCCAGCAGCGGTTACACCGGGGAGCTGTTTTTT. Its protein product is CASSGYTGELFF. Full variable domain (rest looked up from reference TRBV2 and TRBJ2-2): EPEVTQTPSHQVTQMGQEVILRCVPISNHLYFYWYRQILGQKVEFLVSFYNNEISEKSEIFDDQFSVERPDGSNFTLKIRSTKLEDSAMYFCASSGYTGELFFGEGSRLTVL.

This clonotype was detected a few times. The junction does not match germline at one end; this may be a read error. The genes are TRBV4-1 and TRBJ2-3, with a possible D match to TRBD2 (6 bases). This CDR3 contains 17 residues. CDR1 and CDR2 from the germline V gene are MGHRA and YSYEKL. Written as DNA, the CDR3 is TGCGCCAGCAGCCAAGATCCCGATCGGGAGAGCAAAGATACGCAGTATTTT. Translating gives CASSQDPDRESKDTQYF.

This clonotype was found a few times. This sequence joins TRBV12-3 or TRBV12-4 and TRBJ1-2; no clear D. Trimming cost V 2 bases and J 3 bases, with 7 bases left between them. This CDR3 region has 13 residues. The CDR3: CASSLTRHYGYTF. The CDR3 DNA reads TGTGCCAGCAGTTTAACCAGGCACTATGGCTACACCTTC.

This clonotype has at least ten counts. The chain is built from TRBV12-3 or TRBV12-4 and TRBJ2-2; 7 bases line up with TRBD1. The V segment lost 5 bases and the J segment 6 bases; nucleotides outside the gene matches: 6. The CDR3 spans 14 residues. CDR3 sequence reads: CASSIRQGSGELFF. Written as DNA, the CDR3 is TGTGCCAGCAGTATAAGACAGGGTTCCGGGGAGCTGTTTTTT.

This clonotype has just a few counts. The genes are TRBV25-1 and TRBJ1-3; D gene ambiguous. Germline assignment: CDR1 MGHDK and CDR2 SYGVNS. This CDR3 comprises 15 residues. V was cut by 4 bases and J by 0 bases, with 10 bases left in between. The CDR3 here is CASSAAVRSGNTIYF. CDR3 bases: TGTGCCAGCAGTGCCGCCGTCCGCTCTGGAAACACCATATATTTT. Full variable domain (missing parts from reference TRBV25-1 and TRBJ1-3): EADIYQTPRYLVIGTGKKITLECSQTMGHDKMYWYQQDPGMELHLIHYSYGVNSTEKGDLSSESTVSRIRTEHFPLTLESARPSHTSQYLCASSAAVRSGNTIYFGEGSWLTVV.

The V gene is TRBV20-1, the J gene TRBJ2-7; a possible D gene is TRBD2 (6 bases). The CDR3 covers 15 residues. CDR1 DFQATT and CDR2 SNEGSKA come from the germline V gene (reference sequence). V gave up 4 bases and J gave up 2 bases, with 18 bases separating them. CDR3 amino acids: CSATSEALSPYEQYV. The DNA for the CDR3 is TGCAGTGCTACTAGCGAAGCTCTGTCTCCCTACGAGCAGTACGTC.

This clonotype has at least ten counts. V usage is TRBV12-3 or TRBV12-4 and J usage is TRBJ2-5; 9 bases match TRBD2. J was trimmed by 3 bases and V by 4 bases; bases with no gene match: 0. The CDR3 sequence is 13 residues long. The DNA for the CDR3 is TGTGCCAGCAGTTCTAGCGGGGAAGAGACCCAGTACTTC. The encoded protein is CASSSSGEETQYF.

In DNA form, the CDR3 reads TGTGCCAGCAGGACCGGACAGGGGTCTCCCTACGAGCAGTACTTC. Translating gives CASRTGQGSPYEQYF. V and J are TRBV5-5 and TRBJ2-7; 9 positions agree with TRBD1. CDR1 SGHKS and CDR2 YYEKEE come from the germline V gene (reference sequence). The trim removed 5 bases at V and 2 bases at J, leaving 8 bases unmatched. The CDR3 has 15 amino acids.

This clonotype was counted a few times. This chain uses TRBV12-3 or TRBV12-4 with TRBJ2-1; D gene uncertain. The CDR3 length is 13 residues. V was pared by 2 bases and J by 5 bases, with 7 bases between. CDR3 region: CASSLRVDNEQFF. The DNA of the CDR3 is TGTGCCAGCAGTTTAAGGGTGGACAATGAGCAGTTCTTC.

This clonotype was observed a few times. V usage is TRBV6-5 and J usage is TRBJ2-5; D remains ambiguous. The germline gives CDR1 MNHEY, CDR2 SVGAGI. The CDR3 spans 14 residues. V lost 0 bases and J 6 bases, leaving 11 bases between the germline ends. CDR3: CASSYSHQHQTQYF. The CDR3 coding sequence is TGTGCCAGCAGTTACTCCCACCAGCACCAGACCCAGTACTTC.

This chain joins TRBV14 and TRBJ1-6; unclear D gene. The CDR3 has 16 amino acids. Germline values: CDR1 SGHDN, CDR2 FVKESK. V lost 0 bases to trimming and J lost 6 bases, with 12 bases between them. The CDR3: CASSQDIAVLNSPLHF. Here the CDR3 DNA reads TGTGCCAGCAGCCAAGATATCGCAGTTCTTAATTCACCCCTCCACTTT.

The chain has TRBV18 and TRBJ2-5, with D maybe TRBD1 (5 bases). V was cut by 2 bases and J by 3 bases, with 10 bases left in between. In germline, CDR1 is KGHSH, CDR2 LQKENI. The CDR3 totals 14 residues. CDR3 in amino acids: CASSPESREETQYF. The CDR3 nucleotides are TGTGCCAGCTCACCAGAATCCAGGGAAGAGACCCAGTACTTC.

This clonotype appeared a few times. The rearrangement uses TRBV14 and TRBJ2-1, with D hard to call. The CDR3 length is 15 residues. In germline, CDR1 is SGHDN, CDR2 FVKESK. The germline V and J ends were trimmed by 5 bases and 1 base, with 12 bases remaining between them. The CDR3 here is CASSIQLASYNEQFF. DNA of the CDR3: TGTGCCAGCAGCATTCAACTTGCGTCCTACAATGAGCAGTTCTTC.

This clonotype came up a few times. The chain links TRBV27 to TRBJ2-1; 9 bases match TRBD1. The CDR3 extends over 15 amino acids. Germline CDR1 reads MNHEY; CDR2 reads SMNVEV (reference sequence). Germline trimming cut 5 bases from V and 0 bases from J; bases unmatched to any gene: 2. DNA of the CDR3: TGTGCCAGCAGTCGGGACAGGGACTCCTACAATGAGCAGTTCTTC. It encodes CASSRDRDSYNEQFF.

The chain has TRBV4-2 and TRBJ2-3; no reliable D call. CDR3 size: 15 residues. Trimming took off 0 bases at V and 4 bases at J, with 11 bases between the two ends. Per germline, CDR1 LGHNA and CDR2 YNFKEQ. This CDR3 is CASSQDLAFADTQYF. The CDR3 nucleotides are TGTGCCAGCAGCCAAGATCTGGCGTTCGCAGATACGCAGTATTTT.